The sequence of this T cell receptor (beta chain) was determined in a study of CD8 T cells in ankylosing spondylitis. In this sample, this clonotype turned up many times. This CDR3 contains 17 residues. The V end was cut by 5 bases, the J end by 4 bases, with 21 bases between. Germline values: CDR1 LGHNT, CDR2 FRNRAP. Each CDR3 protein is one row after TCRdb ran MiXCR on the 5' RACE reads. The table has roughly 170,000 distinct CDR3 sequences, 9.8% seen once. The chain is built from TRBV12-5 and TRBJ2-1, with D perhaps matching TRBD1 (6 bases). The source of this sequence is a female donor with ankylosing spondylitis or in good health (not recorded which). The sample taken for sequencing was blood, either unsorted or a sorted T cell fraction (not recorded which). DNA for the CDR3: TGTGCTAGTGGTCCGCCACCCCAGGGGAACGTATACAATGAGCAGTTCTTC. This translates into CASGPPPQGNVYNEQFF.